The present T cell receptor beta chain was sequenced within a study of tumor and adjacent non-tumor tissue in lung cancer. The overall study: The patients, about nine men and 5 women, were about 30 to 76 with stage I to III disease.

The library came from three nested PCR rounds adapted from ARM-PCR protocols. TCRdb re-called the multiplex PCR reads with MiXCR, one entry per CDR3 protein. The repertoire holds approximately 86,000 distinct CDR3 sequences, with just under 75% as singletons. Findings of the study overall: Significantly higher TCR diversity was found in tumor than normal lung.

The CDR3 covers 12 residues. CDR1 DFQATT and CDR2 SNEGSKA come from the germline V gene (reference sequence). No cell sorting was done before RNA was extracted from the tissue. Comments on this clonotype: As yet, its antigen is unknown. At one of its ends the junction is not consistent with the germline gene, which may arise from a read error.

What was sequenced was lung tumor tissue. This TCR was recovered from a woman aged 35 to 49 with non-small cell lung cancer. The chain joins TRBV20-1 to TRBJ1-2; D is uncertain. CDR3 loop: CSADQVAKGYIF. The CDR3 DNA reads TGCAGTGCTGACCAGGTGGCTAAGGGCTACATCTTC.